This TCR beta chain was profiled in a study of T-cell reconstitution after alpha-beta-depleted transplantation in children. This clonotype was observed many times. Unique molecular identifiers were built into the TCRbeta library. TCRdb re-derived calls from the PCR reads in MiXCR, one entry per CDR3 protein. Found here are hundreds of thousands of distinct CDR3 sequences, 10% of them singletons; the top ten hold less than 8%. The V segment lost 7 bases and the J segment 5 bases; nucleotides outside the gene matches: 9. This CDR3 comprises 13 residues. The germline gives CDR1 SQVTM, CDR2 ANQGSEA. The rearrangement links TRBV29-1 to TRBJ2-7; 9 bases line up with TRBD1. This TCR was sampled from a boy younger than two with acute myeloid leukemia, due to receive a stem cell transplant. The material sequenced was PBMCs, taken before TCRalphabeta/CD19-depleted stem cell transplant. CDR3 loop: CSALPGQGNEQYF. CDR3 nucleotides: TGCAGCGCCCTCCCGGGACAGGGTAACGAGCAGTACTTC.